The 21 T cell receptor beta chains in this list originate from one sample, sequenced in a study of T-cell memory formation after mild COVID-19. TCRdb independently ran MiXCR on the 5' RACE reads; one entry per CDR3 protein. Here the sample spans about 420,000 distinct CDR3 sequences, about 22% being singletons. The sample consisted of PBMCs or a T cell subset sorted from them (not recorded which). The receptors were gathered from an adult woman who had mild COVID-19 (a few samples of this study predate the infection). Cell type and time point are not known.

The chain links TRBV7-2 to TRBJ1-2, with 7 nucleotides matching TRBD1. The CDR3 consists of 14 residues. V lost 3 bases to trimming and J lost 5 bases; unmatched junction nucleotides: 6. CDR1 and CDR2 from the germline V gene are SGHTA and FQGNSA. The CDR3 loop reads CASSFRQGGYGYTF. For the CDR3, the DNA is TGTGCCAGCAGCTTTAGACAGGGAGGATATGGCTACACCTTC.

This sequence joins TRBV12-3 or TRBV12-4 and TRBJ1-4, with D possibly TRBD1 on 5 matching bases. The V and J ends lost 6 bases and 7 bases respectively, with 15 bases between them. The CDR3 totals 14 residues. In DNA form, the CDR3 reads TGTGCCAGCAGCCTGGGACCAAACGCTGAAAAACTGTTTTTT. Protein product: CASSLGPNAEKLFF.

This clonotype was recorded a few times. V and J are TRBV29-1 and TRBJ2-3, with TRBD1 matching 7 bases. Germline CDR1 and CDR2: SQVTM and ANQGSEA. V lost 7 bases to trimming and J lost 2 bases; unmatched junction nucleotides: 12. This CDR3 spans 15 amino acids. CDR3 sequence (DNA): TGCAGCGATTCCTCGGACAGGACGAACACAGATACGCAGTATTTT. As protein: CSDSSDRTNTDTQYF.

The sample holds a few counts of this clonotype. V gene TRBV4-1 combines with J gene TRBJ2-7; D is unclear. Trimming took off 4 bases at V and 3 bases at J, with 13 bases between the two ends. Germline lookup yields CDR1 MGHRA and CDR2 YSYEKL. The CDR3 totals 14 residues. CDR3 sequence (DNA): TGCGCCAGCAGCCCCCCCGGACCTCTCTACGAGCAGTACTTC. Translating gives CASSPPGPLYEQYF.

This clonotype came up a few times. The rearrangement uses TRBV27 and TRBJ2-3; 7 bases fit TRBD1. Germline V lookup: CDR1 MNHEY, CDR2 SMNVEV (reference sequence). The CDR3 consists of 21 residues. The trim removed 6 bases at V and 2 bases at J, leaving 26 bases unmatched. Here the CDR3 reads CASSLTGIGAHERRSTDTQYF. Written as DNA, the CDR3 is TGTGCCAGCAGCTTGACAGGGATCGGCGCTCATGAAAGGAGGTCCACAGATACGCAGTATTTT.

This clonotype was found a few times. This rearrangement joins TRBV9 to TRBJ2-3; no clear D gene. The CDR3 is 13 residues long. Trimming took off 0 bases at V and 3 bases at J, with 5 bases between the two ends. The germline gives CDR1 SGDLS, CDR2 YYNGEE. CDR3 sequence: CASSVARTDTQYF. The CDR3 DNA reads TGTGCCAGCAGCGTAGCAAGAACAGATACGCAGTATTTT.

The chain employs TRBV4-1 and TRBJ2-3; tentatively, D is TRBD1 (5 bases). This CDR3 has 16 amino acids. Between the trimmed V and J ends, which lost 0 bases and 0 bases, there was a span of 10 bases. Germline assignment: CDR1 MGHRA and CDR2 YSYEKL. CDR3 bases: TGCGCCAGCAGCCAAGACGTAGGGGCTAGCACAGATACGCAGTATTTT. This encodes CASSQDVGASTDTQYF.

The V gene is TRBV29-1, the J gene TRBJ2-3; possibly TRBD1 or TRBD2 for D (5 bases each). V lost 4 bases and J lost 0, with 8 bases in between. The CDR3 is 13 amino acids. Germline V gene data show CDR1 as SQVTM and CDR2 as ANQGSEA. The CDR3 DNA sequence: TGCAGCGTTGGAGGGGTTAGCACAGATACGCAGTATTTT. Encoded protein: CSVGGVSTDTQYF.

This clonotype was counted only a few times. The CDR3 here is CASSYKGRWDGYTF. CDR3 bases: TGTGCCAGCAGTTACAAGGGGAGGTGGGATGGCTACACCTTC. The chain recombines TRBV6-6 with TRBJ1-2; the D gene is possibly TRBD1 (5 bases). Germline V lookup: CDR1 MNHNY, CDR2 SVGAGI (reference sequence). CDR3 length: 14 residues. Trimming took 2 bases from V and 6 from J, leaving 13 bases between them.

There are a few counts of this clonotype. This chain links TRBV4-3 with TRBJ2-7; D is unresolved. The germline gives CDR1 LGHNA, CDR2 YSLEER. The ends were cut back, 4 bases at V and 0 bases at J, with 10 bases in the middle. The CDR3 contains 14 residues. The CDR3 DNA reads TGCGCCAGCAGCCTCCGTCCCCACTCCTACGAGCAGTACTTC. Its protein product is CASSLRPHSYEQYF.

This clonotype was seen just once. The V gene is TRBV20-1, the J gene TRBJ1-6, with 12 bases that match TRBD1. V was pared by 6 bases and J by 5 bases, with 2 bases of the junction left unmatched. Germline CDR1 is DFQATT and CDR2 is SNEGSKA (reference sequence). This CDR3 contains 14 residues. CDR3: CSAGTGGNNSPLHF. For the CDR3, the DNA is TGCAGTGCCGGGACAGGGGGCAATAATTCACCCCTCCACTTT.

This sequence joins TRBV4-1 and TRBJ2-1; D is ambiguous. The CDR3 runs to 12 residues. Germline V gene sequence: CDR1 MGHRA, CDR2 YSYEKL. Between the trimmed V and J ends, which lost 1 base and 6 bases, there was a span of 4 bases. CDR3 protein: CASSQGSNEQFF. The CDR3 DNA reads TGCGCCAGCAGCCAAGGGTCCAATGAGCAGTTCTTC.

This chain links TRBV7-2 with TRBJ2-1, with TRBD2 identical over 7 bases. The CDR3 extends over 16 amino acids. Germline-derived CDR1 and CDR2 are SGHTA and FQGNSA. The junction had 12 bases not matched to a gene; V was cut back by 2 bases and J by 8 bases. CDR3 DNA: TGTGCCAGCAGCTTAAGAGTGAGCGGGATTTGGGATGAGCAGTTCTTC. This codes for CASSLRVSGIWDEQFF.

The V and J genes are TRBV6-5 and TRBJ1-4, with 10 bases aligning to TRBD1. Germline CDR1 and CDR2: MNHEY and SVGAGI. This CDR3 region has 15 residues. J was trimmed by 8 bases and V by 4 bases; bases with no gene match: 7. DNA of the CDR3: TGTGCCAGCAGTTCCCCGGGACAGGGGTCGGAAAAACTGTTTTTT. Amino acid sequence: CASSSPGQGSEKLFF.

The gene calls are TRBV11-2 and TRBJ1-6, with unresolved D. The CDR3 is made up of 13 amino acids. Trimming shortened V by 4 bases and J by 9 bases, and 10 bases separated the two germline ends. CDR1 and CDR2 (germline): SGHAT, FQNNGV. The CDR3 sequence is CASSYTGGSPLHF. CDR3 coding DNA: TGTGCCAGCAGCTATACTGGCGGTTCACCCCTCCACTTT.

Notes on this clonotype: The junction differs from germline at one of its ends, possibly a read error. This chain uses TRBV2 with TRBJ2-7; D uncertain. The V gene's germline CDR1 is SNHLY and CDR2 FYNNEI. The CDR3 is made up of 13 amino acids. The CDR3 is CASGDAISYEQYF. CDR3 DNA sequence: TGTGCCAGCGGTGACGCCATCTCCTACGAGCAGTACTTC.

Many counts were recorded for this clonotype. The rearrangement joins TRBV7-3 to TRBJ1-1; D is undetermined. Trimming cost V 2 bases and J 1 base, with 5 bases left between them. CDR1 is SGHTA and CDR2 is FQGTGA in the germline V gene. There are 13 residues in the CDR3. The CDR3 DNA follows: TGTGCCAGCAGCTTACAGGAGAACACTGAAGCTTTCTTT. Its protein product is CASSLQENTEAFF. The entire variable domain, with the rest obtained from reference TRBV7-3 and TRBJ1-1, is as follows: GAGVSQTPSNKVTEKGKYVELRCDPISGHTALYWYRQSLGQGPEFLIYFQGTGAADDSGLPNDRFFAVRPEGSVSTLKIQRTERGDSAVYLCASSLQENTEAFFGQGTRLTVV.

This clonotype appeared a few times. The rearrangement uses TRBV6-5 and TRBJ1-2, with 7 bases that match TRBD1. The CDR3 extends over 13 amino acids. Germline assignment: CDR1 MNHEY and CDR2 SVGAGI. Trimming at V came to 5 bases and at J to 4 bases, leaving 4 bases not matched to a gene. Here the CDR3 DNA reads TGTGCCAGCAGTATCGGGACAGCCTATGGCTACACCTTC. Protein product: CASSIGTAYGYTF.

The chain has TRBV7-9 and TRBJ2-1, with 7 bases fitting TRBD2. Germline V gene sequence: CDR1 SEHNR, CDR2 FQNEAQ (reference sequence). The CDR3 sequence is 15 residues long. V gave up 5 bases and J gave up 4 bases; unmatched junction bases: 8. CDR3 sequence: CASSPSAGGYNEQFF. CDR3 DNA sequence: TGTGCCAGCAGCCCAAGCGCCGGGGGGTACAATGAGCAGTTCTTC. Looking up the rest from reference TRBV7-9 and TRBJ2-1 gives the full variable domain: DTGVSQNPRHKITKRGQNVTFRCDPISEHNRLYWYRQTLGQGPEFLTYFQNEAQLEKSRLLSDRFSAERPKGSFSTLEIQRTEQGDSAMYLCASSPSAGGYNEQFFGPGTRLTVL.

CDR3 sequence reads: CASSFRTAYNEQFF. The CDR3 bases are TGTGCCAGCAGCTTCAGGACAGCTTACAATGAGCAGTTCTTC. This chain connects TRBV5-5 to TRBJ2-1, with D tentatively TRBD1 (6 bases). The CDR3 has 14 amino acids. Germline assignment: CDR1 SGHKS and CDR2 YYEKEE (reference sequence). V was cut by 2 bases and J by 4 bases, with 10 bases left in between. The whole variable domain, filled in from reference TRBV5-5 and TRBJ2-1, reads DAGVTQSPTHLIKTRGQQVTLRCSPISGHKSVSWYQQVLGQGPQFIFQYYEKEERGRGNFPDRFSARQFPNYSSELNVNALLLGDSALYLCASSFRTAYNEQFFGPGTRLTVL.

This clonotype has at least ten counts. The chain uses TRBV7-9 and TRBJ2-6; D is unresolved. The germline CDR1 and CDR2 sequences are SEHNR and FQNEAQ (reference sequence). The CDR3 is 15 amino acids. V lost 5 bases and J lost 0, with 8 bases in between. CDR3 loop: CASSTRGSGANVLTF. CDR3 bases: TGTGCCAGCAGCACCCGAGGCTCTGGGGCCAACGTCCTGACTTTC.